These 2 T cell receptor beta chains originate from one sample sequenced in a study of regulatory T cells in long-lasting Graves disease. Time point defined: persistent/refractory GD, antithyroid drugs over 5 years with positive TRAb. PBMC RNA was the source of the TCR library. Sequencing libraries for TCR beta were prepared with iRepertoire HTBI primers and Arm-PCR of CDR3 regions. TCRdb called the multiplex PCR reads again in MiXCR, with one record for every CDR3 protein. The table shows 450,000 or so distinct CDR3 sequences, with under 25% occurring only once. The sequencing here drew on peripheral blood mononuclear cells (PBMCs), taken when the disease was refractory, from a patient treated with antithyroid drugs. The receptors here all came from a female donor with Graves disease.

V gene TRBV13 combines with J gene TRBJ2-7, with D possibly being TRBD1 (6 bases). This CDR3 comprises 15 residues. Between the trimmed V and J ends, which lost 5 bases and 2 bases, there was a span of 16 bases. Looked up from germline, CDR1 is PRHDT and CDR2 is FYEKMQ (reference sequence). CDR3 coding DNA: TGTGCCAGCAGCCTTACGGGCAGGGGCGCCTACGAGCAGTACTTC. Protein: CASSLTGRGAYEQYF.

The chain combines TRBV27 with TRBJ2-7; TRBD1 matches 10 bases. The CDR3 contains 16 residues. Germline trimming cut 5 bases from V and 4 bases from J; bases unmatched to any gene: 11. Per germline, CDR1 MNHEY and CDR2 SMNVEV (reference sequence). The CDR3 protein is CASSLYRDRGLYEQYF. The CDR3 bases are TGTGCCAGCAGTCTGTACCGGGACAGGGGACTGTACGAGCAGTACTTC.